This T cell receptor beta chain was sequenced in a study of blood T cells in healthy people across ages. Donors gave approximately 9.9 milliliters of peripheral blood apiece. A second about 6 to 11 cycle PCR used barcoded and J-beta primers. Via MiXCR, TCRdb re-called the 5' RACE reads, giving one row per CDR3 protein. The sample yields about 930,000 distinct CDR3 sequences, 25% to 30% seen once. Germline values: CDR1 SGDLS, CDR2 YYNGEE. V dropped 4 bases and J dropped 3; count of bases not matched to a gene: 6. The CDR3 has 15 amino acids. These data were likewise used in another study, on T cells of mothers and their children. From that study: No clones detected were persistent microchimeric T cell clones.

The receptor was derived from a woman aged 40 to 50 in good health. V gene TRBV9 combines with J gene TRBJ2-2; 7 bases agree with TRBD1. Source material: blood. The CDR3 protein is CASSKGTVDTGELFF. The DNA for the CDR3 is TGTGCCAGCAGCAAGGGGACAGTGGACACCGGGGAGCTGTTTTTT.